Below, 30 T cell receptor beta chains from the same sample are listed, as sequenced in a study of T-cell memory formation after mild COVID-19. From the 5' RACE reads, TCRdb called clonotypes with MiXCR, one entry per CDR3 protein. The data hold 450,000 to 650,000 distinct CDR3 sequences, with about 20% observed a single time. Sequencing input: PBMCs or a T cell subset sorted from them (not recorded which). Receptors were obtained from an adult woman who had mild COVID-19 (a few samples of this study predate the infection). Cell type and time point are not known.

The rearrangement links TRBV5-1 to TRBJ2-3; 8 nucleotides agree with TRBD2. V was pared by 0 bases and J by 0 bases, with 3 bases of the junction left unmatched. This CDR3 region has 16 residues. Germline loops: CDR1 SGHRS, CDR2 YFSETQ. The CDR3 DNA reads TGCGCCAGCAGCTTGGGAGCGGGAGCTAGCACAGATACGCAGTATTTT. This sequence encodes CASSLGAGASTDTQYF.

The chain links TRBV12-3 or TRBV12-4 to TRBJ1-4; D possibly corresponds to TRBD1 (5 bases). The V end lost 3 bases, the J end lost 7 bases, and 12 bases lay between the germline ends. This CDR3 contains 14 residues. In DNA, the CDR3 is TGTGCCAGCAGTTTCCCAGGGAGAACTGAAAAACTGTTTTTT. This encodes CASSFPGRTEKLFF.

The V and J genes are TRBV2 and TRBJ2-3, with unresolved D. There are 12 residues in the CDR3. The germline CDR1 and CDR2 sequences are SNHLY and FYNNEI. Trimming removed 6 bases from V and 4 bases from J, with 8 bases in between. CDR3 bases: TGTGCCAGCAGCTTTGTGGCAGATACGCAGTATTTT. Translation: CASSFVADTQYF.

This clonotype turned up a few times. The J gene is TRBJ1-1, the V gene TRBV7-2; D uncertain. In germline, CDR1 is SGHTA, CDR2 FQGNSA. Trimming pared 5 bases from V and 4 bases from J, leaving 11 bases between. The CDR3 has 13 residues. The CDR3 sequence: CASSPRMVTEAFF. In nucleotides, the CDR3 is TGTGCCAGCAGCCCGCGCATGGTCACTGAAGCTTTCTTT. Together with reference TRBV7-2 and TRBJ1-1, the CDR3 gives the full variable domain: GAGVSQSPSNKVTEKGKDVELRCDPISGHTALYWYRQSLGQGLEFLIYFQGNSAPDKSGLPSDRFSAERTGGSVSTLTIQRTQQEDSAVYLCASSPRMVTEAFFGQGTRLTVV.

This sequence joins TRBV2 and TRBJ2-1; TRBD2 aligns across 7 bases. J was trimmed by 4 bases and V by 6 bases; bases with no gene match: 15. Per germline, CDR1 SNHLY and CDR2 FYNNEI. This CDR3 is built from 17 residues. The DNA of the CDR3 is TGTGCCAGCAGCGACGAGGACTATTGGCGGGGGTACAATGAGCAGTTCTTC. It encodes CASSDEDYWRGYNEQFF.

The chain links TRBV25-1 to TRBJ1-1, with 11 positions matching TRBD1. Germline V gene data show CDR1 as MGHDK and CDR2 as SYGVNS. Trimming cost V 8 bases and J 7 bases; bases outside gene matches: 9. There are 14 residues in the CDR3. As DNA, the CDR3 is TGTGCCAGCGCTCGGACAGGGGGCGCAGGTGAAGCTTTCTTT. It encodes CASARTGGAGEAFF.

V and J are TRBV20-1 and TRBJ2-3, with D possibly matching TRBD2 (6 bases). Between the trimmed V and J ends, which lost 0 bases and 0 bases, there was a span of 13 bases. Germline V gene sequence: CDR1 DFQATT, CDR2 SNEGSKA (reference sequence). The CDR3 has 16 amino acids. CDR3 in DNA: TGCAGTGCTAGAGATGCCAGAGGGACTAGCACAGATACGCAGTATTTT. Amino acids: CSARDARGTSTDTQYF.

This clonotype was counted between two and nine times. The chain is built from TRBV20-1 and TRBJ2-4; D ambiguous. The CDR3 sequence is 15 residues long. Germline V gene data show CDR1 as DFQATT and CDR2 as SNEGSKA (reference sequence). V was shortened by 1 base and J by 0 bases, with 10 bases between the two germline ends. The CDR3: CSARAQTEAKNIQYF. CDR3 bases: TGCAGTGCTAGAGCCCAGACGGAAGCCAAAAACATTCAGTACTTC.

The chain joins TRBV7-3 to TRBJ2-3, with D unclear. Germline V CDR1 and CDR2: SGHTA, FQGTGA. This CDR3 is 14 amino acids long. V was shortened by 1 base and J by 2 bases, with 7 bases between the two germline ends. The CDR3 nucleotides read TGTGCCAGCAGCTTAAACGGGCACACAGATACGCAGTATTTT. It yields the protein CASSLNGHTDTQYF.

The table lists this clonotype with a few counts. The chain carries TRBV19 and TRBJ1-5; TRBD1 agrees at 8 bases. With V trimmed by 4 bases and J by 7 bases, 12 bases remained unmatched. Germline lookup yields CDR1 LNHDA and CDR2 SQIVND (reference sequence). The CDR3 spans 16 residues. CDR3 sequence reads: CASSKQGQGAGQPQHF. CDR3 bases: TGTGCCAGTAGTAAACAAGGACAGGGAGCCGGGCAGCCCCAGCATTTT. Using reference TRBV19 and TRBJ1-5 for the parts outside the CDR3, the full variable domain is DGGITQSPKYLFRKEGQNVTLSCEQNLNHDAMYWYRQDPGQGLRLIYYSQIVNDFQKGDIAEGYSVSREKKESFPLTVTSAQKNPTAFYLCASSKQGQGAGQPQHFGDGTRLSIL.

The rearrangement joins TRBV19 to TRBJ2-3; 8 bases map to TRBD2. The germline gives CDR1 LNHDA, CDR2 SQIVND (reference sequence). The V gene end was trimmed by 4 bases and the J gene end by 4 bases; junction bases not matched to a gene: 7. The CDR3 runs 15 residues. The CDR3 DNA reads as TGTGCCAGTAGTAGAAGCGGGGGAGATCCAGATACGCAGTATTTT. Amino acids: CASSRSGGDPDTQYF.

The chain couples TRBV30 to TRBJ1-2; 8 bases agree with TRBD1. CDR1 is GTSNPN, CDR2 SVGIG, per germline (reference sequence). This CDR3 has 15 amino acids. The V and J ends lost 4 bases and 3 bases, in that order; junction bases with no gene match: 10. CDR3 nucleotide sequence: TGTGCCTGGACGACCCGGGACAGGCTTTACTATGGCTACACCTTC. It yields the protein CAWTTRDRLYYGYTF.

The J gene is TRBJ1-4, the V gene TRBV29-1; 9 nucleotides align to TRBD1. V shed 4 bases and J 7 bases; nucleotides not matched to a gene: 7. The CDR3 covers 14 residues. Germline V gene sequence: CDR1 SQVTM, CDR2 ANQGSEA. CDR3 DNA: TGCAGCGTTGTCGTACAGGGGGCCGGTGAAAAACTGTTTTTT. Amino acids: CSVVVQGAGEKLFF.

This clonotype was detected many times. The V and J genes are TRBV5-1 and TRBJ2-5, with no clear D. Trimming left V 0 bases short and J 0 bases short, with 6 bases between. The CDR3 covers 14 residues. Germline loops: CDR1 SGHRS, CDR2 YFSETQ. CDR3 sequence: CASSLELYQETQYF. The CDR3, as DNA: TGCGCCAGCAGCTTGGAACTGTACCAAGAGACCCAGTACTTC.

This clonotype has a handful of counts. The rearrangement uses TRBV4-2 and TRBJ2-1; weak D call: TRBD2 (5 bases). With 1 base removed from V and 6 bases from J, the gap between germline ends came to 19 bases. The CDR3 has 17 amino acids. CDR1 and CDR2 (germline): LGHNA, YNFKEQ. CDR3 in DNA: TGTGCCAGCAGCCAAGCCCGAGTGTCTAGCCGAGTCAATGAGCAGTTCTTC. This gives the protein CASSQARVSSRVNEQFF.

The V call is TRBV3-1, the J call TRBJ2-2, with D tentatively TRBD1 (6 bases). The ends were cut back, 4 bases at V and 7 bases at J, with 7 bases in the middle. The CDR3 extends over 12 amino acids. Germline V gives CDR1 LGHDT, CDR2 YNNKEL (reference sequence). The CDR3 coding sequence is TGTGCCAGCAGCCGGACAGACGGGGAGCTGTTTTTT. It codes for CASSRTDGELFF.

This clonotype was seen ten or more times. The V gene is TRBV24-1, the J gene TRBJ2-3; D is undetermined. Germline assignment: CDR1 KGHDR and CDR2 SFDVKD. This CDR3 spans 16 amino acids. Trimming left V 7 bases short and J 4 bases short, with 20 bases between. CDR3 sequence: CATSPLGLGEADTQYF. CDR3 in DNA: TGTGCCACCAGCCCCCTGGGGTTAGGCGAGGCAGATACGCAGTATTTT.

This CDR3 is CASSGGLAGDRGEQYF. CDR3 coding DNA: TGTGCCAGCAGCGGGGGACTAGCGGGCGACCGCGGCGAGCAGTACTTC. V gene TRBV7-9 combines with J gene TRBJ2-7, with 12 bases fitting TRBD2. Germline V gene sequence: CDR1 SEHNR, CDR2 FQNEAQ (reference sequence). The J segment lost 6 bases and the V segment lost 5 bases, leaving 11 bases of the junction unmatched. The CDR3 extends over 16 amino acids.

This clonotype has more than one count but fewer than ten. J is TRBJ1-2 and V is TRBV29-1; the D is unclear. CDR3 size: 11 residues. Germline V gene lookup returns CDR1 SQVTM and CDR2 ANQGSEA. V lost 4 bases, J lost 7 bases, and 10 bases lay in between. Here the CDR3 DNA reads TGCAGCGTTGCGGTATATGGTGGCTACACCTTC. Residues: CSVAVYGGYTF.

Written as DNA, the CDR3 is TGTGCCAGCAGCGTAGGGGCGAGCGGGAGGTCCGTAGAGCAGTACTTC. This gives the protein CASSVGASGRSVEQYF. This rearrangement joins TRBV9 to TRBJ2-7; 9 positions match TRBD2. The junction had 11 bases not matched to a gene; V was cut back by 0 bases and J by 7 bases. The CDR3 loop spans 16 amino acids. The germline V gene has CDR1 SGDLS and CDR2 YYNGEE.

This clonotype was seen a handful of times. The chain combines TRBV20-1 with TRBJ1-1; D unclear. The V gene lost 2 bases and the J gene lost 1 base, with 2 bases spanning the gap. The CDR3 loop spans 11 amino acids. CDR1 is DFQATT, CDR2 SNEGSKA, per germline (reference sequence). The CDR3 nucleotides read TGCAGTGCTAGACAGAACACTGAAGCTTTCTTT. Encoded protein: CSARQNTEAFF.

This clonotype appeared a few times. The chain employs TRBV19 and TRBJ2-3; D not resolved. Per germline, CDR1 LNHDA and CDR2 SQIVND (reference sequence). V shed 3 bases and J shed 0 bases, with 7 bases lying between them. The CDR3 runs to 14 residues. Here the CDR3 reads CASSMGFSTDTQYF. As DNA, the CDR3 is TGTGCCAGTAGTATGGGATTTAGCACAGATACGCAGTATTTT.

This clonotype was observed a handful of times. The rearrangement links TRBV6-2 or TRBV6-3 to TRBJ2-1, with 11 bases identical to TRBD2. The germline V gene encodes CDR1 MNHEY and CDR2 SVGEGT. Trimming at V came to 6 bases and at J to 0 bases, leaving 10 bases not matched to a gene. CDR3 length: 18 amino acids. CDR3 loop: CASSPWTSGLSSYNEQFF. The CDR3 DNA reads as TGTGCCAGCAGCCCGTGGACTAGCGGGCTGAGCTCCTACAATGAGCAGTTCTTC.

V gene TRBV5-1 combines with J gene TRBJ2-5; D perhaps matches TRBD2 (6 bases). This CDR3 has 14 residues. Germline CDR1 reads SGHRS; CDR2 reads YFSETQ. The V end lost 0 bases, the J end lost 4 bases, and 10 bases lay between the germline ends. CDR3: CASSLGGTRETQYF. The CDR3 DNA reads as TGCGCCAGCAGCTTGGGCGGGACTCGAGAGACCCAGTACTTC.

This clonotype was seen only a few times. The genes are TRBV7-6 and TRBJ2-1; 12 bases are a match to TRBD1. CDR1 is SGHVS, CDR2 FNYEAQ, per germline. J lost 9 bases, V lost 2 bases, and 11 bases had no gene match. CDR3 size: 17 residues. DNA of the CDR3: TGTGCCAGCAGCTTAATGTGGGCGGGACAGGGGGCTATTGAGCAGTTCTTC. Its protein product is CASSLMWAGQGAIEQFF.

This clonotype was counted ten times or more. The chain links TRBV19 to TRBJ1-1, with 9 nucleotides matching TRBD1. Germline CDR1 LNHDA, CDR2 SQIVND (reference sequence). V lost 6 bases to trimming and J lost 4 bases; unmatched junction nucleotides: 0. The length of the CDR3 is 12 residues. The CDR3 loop reads CASRTGGTEAFF. In DNA, the CDR3 is TGTGCCAGTAGGACAGGGGGCACTGAAGCTTTCTTT.

This clonotype occurred a few times. V is TRBV25-1 and J is TRBJ1-1; TRBD1 is a possible D gene (6 bases). The CDR3 extends over 14 amino acids. Trimming cost V 6 bases and J 5 bases, with 16 bases left between them. Per the germline V gene, CDR1 is MGHDK and CDR2 is SYGVNS. The CDR3 region has the DNA TGTGCCAGCAGCACCGGGACATCGAGGACTGAAGCTTTCTTT. Amino acid sequence: CASSTGTSRTEAFF.

The chain combines TRBV20-1 with TRBJ1-5, with TRBD1 identical over 9 bases. With 2 bases clipped from V and 5 bases from J, the junction kept 1 base outside the gene matches. The germline V gene has CDR1 DFQATT and CDR2 SNEGSKA (reference sequence). The CDR3 is 13 amino acids. The DNA of the CDR3 is TGCAGTGCTAGAAGGACAGGGGATCAGCCCCAGCATTTT. Its translation: CSARRTGDQPQHF.

This clonotype came up a few times. The rearrangement uses TRBV11-2 and TRBJ2-1; D remains unclear. Germline CDR1 SGHAT, CDR2 FQNNGV. CDR3 length: 13 amino acids. V was cut by 4 bases and J by 9 bases, with 13 bases left in between. In nucleotides, the CDR3 is TGTGCCAGCAGCTCCTCGTCCCGGGTTGAGCAGTTCTTC. This translates into CASSSSSRVEQFF.

The gene calls are TRBV5-1 and TRBJ1-1, with a tentative D call TRBD1 (6 bases). The CDR3 loop spans 14 amino acids. The V gene lost 4 bases and the J gene lost 4 bases, with 14 bases spanning the gap. CDR1 is SGHRS, CDR2 YFSETQ, per germline. The DNA for the CDR3 is TGCGCCAGCAGCCCATTGGGGGCGGGCACTGAAGCTTTCTTT. The encoded protein is CASSPLGAGTEAFF.